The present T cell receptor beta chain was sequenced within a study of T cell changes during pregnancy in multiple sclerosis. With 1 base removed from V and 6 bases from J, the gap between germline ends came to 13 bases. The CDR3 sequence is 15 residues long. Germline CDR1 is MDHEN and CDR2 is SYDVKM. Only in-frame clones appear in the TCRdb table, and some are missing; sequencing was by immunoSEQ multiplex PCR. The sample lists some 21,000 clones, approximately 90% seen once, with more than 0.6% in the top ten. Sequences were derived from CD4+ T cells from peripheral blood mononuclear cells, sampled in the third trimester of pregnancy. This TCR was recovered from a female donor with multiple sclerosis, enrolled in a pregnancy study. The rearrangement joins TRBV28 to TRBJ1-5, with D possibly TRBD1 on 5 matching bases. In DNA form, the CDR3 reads TGTGCCAGCAGTTTATCTGGCAGGGTTGGTCAGCCCCAGCATTTT. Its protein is CASSLSGRVGQPQHF.